This T cell receptor beta chain was identified during a study of blood T cell repertoires in COVID-19. Germline V lookup: CDR1 SGHVS, CDR2 FNYEAQ. This CDR3 contains 16 residues. V was trimmed by 2 bases and J by 0 bases, leaving 8 bases between them. This clone was counted between two and nine times. TCRdb keeps only in-frame clones here, not all; method: immunoSEQ multiplex PCR. The sample records 470,000 or so clones, around 89% being singletons. This rearrangement joins TRBV7-6 to TRBJ1-6, with D unresolved. The receptor was isolated from a woman aged 25 to 39 with acute or convalescent COVID-19. Sequencing input: peripheral blood. The CDR3 region has the DNA TGTGCCAGCAGCTTAAGGGAGAGCTCCTATAATTCACCCCTCCACTTT. The encoded protein is CASSLRESSYNSPLHF.